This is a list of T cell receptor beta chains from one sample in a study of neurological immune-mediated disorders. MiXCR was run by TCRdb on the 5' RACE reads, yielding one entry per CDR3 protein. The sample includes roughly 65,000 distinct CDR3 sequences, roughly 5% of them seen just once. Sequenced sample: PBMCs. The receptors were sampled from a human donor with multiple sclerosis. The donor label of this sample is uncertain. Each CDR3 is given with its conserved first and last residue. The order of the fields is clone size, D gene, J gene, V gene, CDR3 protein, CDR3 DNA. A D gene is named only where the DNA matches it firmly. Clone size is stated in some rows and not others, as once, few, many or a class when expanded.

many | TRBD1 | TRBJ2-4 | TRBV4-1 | CASSPGQGAKNIQYF | TGCGCCAGCAGCCCGGGACAGGGGGCCAAAAACATTCAGTACTTC
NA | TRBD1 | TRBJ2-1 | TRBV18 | CASSPRGQGEFF | TGTGCCAGCTCACCACGGGGGCAGGGGGAGTTCTTC
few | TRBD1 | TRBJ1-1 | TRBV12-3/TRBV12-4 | CASSQGQGFTEAFF | TGTGCCAGCAGTCAAGGACAGGGCTTCACTGAAGCTTTCTTT
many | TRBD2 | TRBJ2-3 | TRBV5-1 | CASSLPALAGGPDTQYF | TGCGCCAGCAGCTTGCCCGCTCTAGCGGGGGGTCCAGATACGCAGTATTTT
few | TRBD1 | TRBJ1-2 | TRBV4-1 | CASSQPGGDGYGYTF | TGCGCCAGCAGCCAACCAGGGGGTGATGGCTATGGCTACACCTTC
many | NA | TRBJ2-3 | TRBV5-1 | CASSLRPGEDTQYF | TGCGCCAGCAGCTTGAGGCCGGGGGAGGATACGCAGTATTTT
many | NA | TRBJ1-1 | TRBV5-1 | CASSFFGTTEAFF | TGCGCCAGCAGCTTCTTCGGGACGACTGAAGCTTTCTTT
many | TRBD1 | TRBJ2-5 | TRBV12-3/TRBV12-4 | CASVDRGKETQYF | TGTGCCAGTGTGGACAGGGGAAAAGAGACCCAGTACTTC
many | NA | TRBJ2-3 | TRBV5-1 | CASSFGGGADTQYF | TGCGCCAGCAGCTTCGGAGGGGGCGCAGATACGCAGTATTTT
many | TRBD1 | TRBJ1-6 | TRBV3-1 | CASSQEGQVDNSPLHF | TGTGCCAGCAGCCAAGAAGGACAGGTTGATAATTCACCCCTCCACTTT
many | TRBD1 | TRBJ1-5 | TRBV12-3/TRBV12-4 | CASSFPGQGTQPQHF | TGTGCCAGCAGCTTCCCGGGACAGGGGACTCAGCCCCAGCATTTT
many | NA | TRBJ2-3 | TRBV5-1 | CASRNPGVGTDTQYF | TGCGCCAGCAGGAACCCAGGGGTTGGCACAGATACGCAGTATTTT
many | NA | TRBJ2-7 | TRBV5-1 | CASSLDVHSYEQYF | TGCGCCAGCAGCTTGGATGTGCACTCCTACGAGCAGTACTTC
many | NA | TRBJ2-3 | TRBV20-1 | CSARDLRGIDTQYF | TGCAGTGCTAGAGATTTACGCGGAATTGATACGCAGTATTTT
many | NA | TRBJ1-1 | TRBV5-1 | CASSDNRMNTEAFF | TGCGCCAGCAGCGACAACAGAATGAACACTGAAGCTTTCTTT
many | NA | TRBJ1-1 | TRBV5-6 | CASSLGTARILNTEAFF | TGTGCCAGCAGCTTGGGGACAGCAAGAATTCTGAACACTGAAGCTTTCTTT
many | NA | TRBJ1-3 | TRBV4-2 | CASSQDGYQGLGNTIYF | TGTGCCAGCAGCCAAGATGGGTATCAGGGGCTTGGAAACACCATATATTTT
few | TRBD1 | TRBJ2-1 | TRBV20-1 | CSARDTGGKDNEQFF | TGCAGTGCTAGAGACACAGGGGGCAAAGACAATGAGCAGTTCTTC
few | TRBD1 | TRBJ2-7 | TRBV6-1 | CASTRYTQGLTEQYF | TGTGCCAGCACCAGATATACACAGGGGCTTACTGAGCAGTACTTC
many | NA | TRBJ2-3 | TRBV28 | CASTYYGQWGTDTQYF | TGTGCCAGCACTTACTACGGACAGTGGGGCACAGATACGCAGTATTTT
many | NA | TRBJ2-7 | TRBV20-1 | CSAFPDLYEQYF | TGCAGTGCTTTCCCAGACCTCTACGAGCAGTACTTC
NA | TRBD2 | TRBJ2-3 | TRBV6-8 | CASSSPIGTSRDTQYF | TGTGCCAGCAGTTCACCCATCGGGACTAGTAGAGATACGCAGTATTTT
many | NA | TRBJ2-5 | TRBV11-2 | CASSLDWGETQYF | TGTGCCAGCAGCTTAGATTGGGGAGAGACCCAGTACTTC
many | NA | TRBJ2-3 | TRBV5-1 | CASSLLGSSTDTQYF | TGCGCCAGCAGCTTGCTGGGTTCTAGCACAGATACGCAGTATTTT
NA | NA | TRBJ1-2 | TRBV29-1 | CSVEFRGGYTF | TGCAGCGTTGAGTTTAGGGGTGGCTACACCTTC
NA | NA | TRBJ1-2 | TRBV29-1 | CSVGGETGYGYTF | TGCAGCGTTGGGGGGGAAACGGGGTATGGCTACACCTTC
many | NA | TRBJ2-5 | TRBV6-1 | CASSRWWGREETQYF | TGTGCCAGCAGCCGGTGGTGGGGACGCGAAGAGACCCAGTACTTC
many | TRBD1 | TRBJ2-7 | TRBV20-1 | CSARGDRDEQYF | TGCAGTGCTAGGGGTGACAGGGACGAGCAGTACTTC
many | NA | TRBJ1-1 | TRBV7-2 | CASSLNTGLNTEAFF | TGTGCCAGCAGCTTAAACACAGGTCTGAACACTGAAGCTTTCTTT
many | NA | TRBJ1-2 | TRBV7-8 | CASSFPYGGYGYTF | TGTGCCAGCAGCTTCCCCTACGGGGGTTATGGCTACACCTTC
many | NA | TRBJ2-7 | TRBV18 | CASSPPARGPAYEQYF | TGTGCCAGCTCACCACCGGCCCGGGGACCCGCCTACGAGCAGTACTTC
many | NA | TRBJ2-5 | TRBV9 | CASSVDSDQETQYF | TGTGCCAGCAGCGTGGATAGCGATCAAGAGACCCAGTACTTC
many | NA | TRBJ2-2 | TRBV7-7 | CASSLTPPPVGVGELFF | TGTGCCAGCAGCTTAACTCCCCCCCCAGTAGGGGTCGGGGAGCTGTTTTTT
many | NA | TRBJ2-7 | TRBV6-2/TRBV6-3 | CASIGQEFYEQYF | TGTGCCAGCATCGGTCAGGAGTTCTACGAGCAGTACTTC
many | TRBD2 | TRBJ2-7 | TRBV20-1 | CSATGGLAGYEQYF | TGCAGTGCTACCGGGGGCCTAGCGGGGTACGAGCAGTACTTC
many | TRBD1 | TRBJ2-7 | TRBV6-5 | CASSSDRGTYEQYF | TGTGCCAGCAGTTCGGACAGGGGCACCTACGAGCAGTACTTC